The 27 T cell receptor beta chains listed next were all sequenced from one sample in a study of blood T cell repertoires in COVID-19. Data came from immunoSEQ multiplex PCR; TCRdb stores just in-frame clones and leaves some out. The sample shows 35,000 to 50,000 clones, 70% to 85% of them seen only once. Material: peripheral blood. These receptors were collected from a human donor with acute or convalescent COVID-19. The donor label of this sample is uncertain.

V and J are TRBV19 and TRBJ1-3; no firm D call. V lost 4 bases and J 4 bases, leaving 14 bases between the germline ends. The length of the CDR3 is 15 residues. Germline V lookup: CDR1 LNHDA, CDR2 SQIVND (reference sequence). CDR3 loop: CASSTQTFSGNTIYF. The CDR3 coding sequence is TGTGCCAGTAGTACCCAAACTTTTTCCGGAAACACCATATATTTT.

This clone occurred a few times. The chain is built from TRBV7-9 and TRBJ1-6, with D hard to call. The CDR3 loop spans 12 amino acids. Germline CDR1 is SEHNR and CDR2 is FQNEAQ (reference sequence). Trimming removed 1 base at V and 10 bases at J, with 5 bases between. CDR3 nucleotide sequence: TGTGCCAGCAGCTTAGGGGAGTCACCCCTCCACTTT. Its translation: CASSLGESPLHF. The variable domain in full, with the rest retrieved from reference TRBV7-9 and TRBJ1-6, is DTGVSQNPRHKITKRGQNVTFRCDPISEHNRLYWYRQTLGQGPEFLTYFQNEAQLEKSRLLSDRFSAERPKGSFSTLEIQRTEQGDSAMYLCASSLGESPLHFGNGTRLTVT.

The rearrangement links TRBV20-1 to TRBJ2-1; tentative D call: TRBD2 (6 bases). Germline lookup yields CDR1 DFQATT and CDR2 SNEGSKA (reference sequence). This CDR3 region has 15 residues. Trimming removed 3 bases from V and 4 bases from J, with 16 bases in between. The CDR3 sequence is CSASRDGSRYNEQFF. For the CDR3, the DNA is TGCAGTGCTAGTCGGGACGGGAGTAGGTACAATGAGCAGTTCTTC.

CDR3 sequence (DNA): TGTGCCAGCTCACCGCCAGGACAGGTGGGGGAGACCCAGTACTTC. Its protein is CASSPPGQVGETQYF. V gene TRBV18 combines with J gene TRBJ2-5; 7 nucleotides match TRBD1. Germline V gene lookup returns CDR1 KGHSH and CDR2 LQKENI. This CDR3 comprises 15 residues. With V trimmed by 3 bases and J by 5 bases, 9 bases remained unmatched.

The rearrangement uses TRBV18 and TRBJ1-1; D remains unclear. This CDR3 spans 15 amino acids. Trimming removed 0 bases from V and 5 bases from J, with 13 bases in between. The V gene's germline CDR1 is KGHSH and CDR2 LQKENI. In DNA, the CDR3 is TGTGCCAGCTCACCACCATCGGTAGCCCGAACTGAAGCTTTCTTT. Translation: CASSPPSVARTEAFF.

V gene TRBV11-2 combines with J gene TRBJ2-7; D call uncertain. This CDR3 has 12 residues. Germline V gene data show CDR1 as SGHAT and CDR2 as FQNNGV. With 0 bases removed from V and 6 bases from J, the gap between germline ends came to 6 bases. The CDR3 protein is CASSLEFGEQYF. CDR3 DNA: TGTGCCAGCAGCTTAGAATTCGGCGAGCAGTACTTC.

The V gene is TRBV19, the J gene TRBJ1-6; TRBD1 matches 9 bases. The germline V gene encodes CDR1 LNHDA and CDR2 SQIVND (reference sequence). Germline trimming cut 5 bases from V and 7 bases from J; bases unmatched to any gene: 6. The CDR3 loop spans 15 amino acids. This CDR3 reads CASSLRDRDNSPLHF. As DNA, the CDR3 is TGTGCCAGTAGTCTGAGGGACAGGGACAATTCACCCCTCCACTTT.

The J gene is TRBJ2-1, the V gene TRBV5-1; 12 positions match TRBD2. There are 16 residues in the CDR3. V lost 1 base, J lost 15 bases, and 14 bases stayed unmatched. Per the germline V gene, CDR1 is SGHRS and CDR2 is YFSETQ. The CDR3 reads CASSLMGVLTSGSLFF. In DNA, the CDR3 is TGCGCCAGCAGCTTGATGGGGGTTTTGACTAGCGGGAGTCTGTTCTTC.

In this sample, this clone turned up once. This chain uses TRBV2 with TRBJ1-4; D perhaps matches TRBD1 (5 bases). The CDR3 consists of 14 residues. Trimming removed 8 bases from V and 7 bases from J, with 17 bases in between. Germline V gene sequence: CDR1 SNHLY, CDR2 FYNNEI. CDR3 sequence reads: CASGSGEAGEKLFF. CDR3 sequence (DNA): TGTGCCAGCGGTTCGGGGGAGGCGGGTGAAAAACTGTTTTTT.

The J gene is TRBJ1-4, the V gene TRBV7-6, with 9 nucleotides matching TRBD1. In germline, CDR1 is SGHVS, CDR2 FNYEAQ. CDR3 length: 16 amino acids. Trimming at V came to 3 bases and at J to 7 bases, leaving 9 bases not matched to a gene. CDR3 region: CASSFRGDREGEKLFF. CDR3 coding DNA: TGTGCCAGCAGCTTCCGGGGGGACAGGGAGGGTGAAAAACTGTTTTTT. Together with reference TRBV7-6 and TRBJ1-4, the CDR3 gives the full variable domain: GAGVSQSPRYKVTKRGQDVALRCDPISGHVSLYWYRQALGQGPEFLTYFNYEAQQDKSGLPNDRFSAERPEGSISTLTIQRTEQRDSAMYRCASSFRGDREGEKLFFGSGTQLSVL.

The V call is TRBV28, the J call TRBJ2-7; tentative D call: TRBD2 (5 bases). Trimming pared 6 bases from V and 0 bases from J, leaving 15 bases between. This CDR3 is built from 15 residues. The V gene's germline CDR1 is MDHEN and CDR2 SYDVKM. The DNA of the CDR3 is TGTGCCAGCAGCGTTAAGGCTACTAGCTCCTACGAGCAGTACTTC. It encodes CASSVKATSSYEQYF.

CDR3 nucleotide sequence: TGTGCCAGAAGCCCTCATTGGACAGGGGTTTACAATGAGCAGTTCTTC. Translated, it gives CARSPHWTGVYNEQFF. The chain combines TRBV5-3 with TRBJ2-1; the match to TRBD1 covers 9 bases. TRBV5-3 is classed as an ORF, of uncertain function. The CDR3 consists of 16 residues. V trimming: 4 bases; J trimming: 4 bases; junction bases outside the gene matches: 9.

This chain links TRBV19 with TRBJ2-1, with 9 bases lining up with TRBD1. The germline CDR1 and CDR2 sequences are LNHDA and SQIVND (reference sequence). The CDR3 totals 16 residues. Germline trimming cut 7 bases from V and 4 bases from J; bases unmatched to any gene: 11. The CDR3 sequence is CASTPGQGLLYNEQFF. As DNA, the CDR3 is TGTGCCAGTACCCCGGGACAGGGATTACTATACAATGAGCAGTTCTTC.

The chain is built from TRBV5-4 and TRBJ2-7, with D maybe TRBD1 (5 bases). The CDR3 is 11 amino acids. Germline V gene lookup returns CDR1 SGHNT and CDR2 YYREEE (reference sequence). Trimming stripped 4 bases from V and 5 bases from J, with 7 bases between. The CDR3 loop is CASSLRDEQYF. The CDR3 DNA is TGTGCCAGCAGCCTCAGGGACGAGCAGTACTTC.

This clone occurred a few times. The chain couples TRBV9 to TRBJ2-2; D uncertain. Germline CDR1 and CDR2: SGDLS and YYNGEE. Deletions cut 0 bases from V and 7 bases from J, with 4 bases between. The CDR3 covers 12 residues. CDR3: CASSVAYGELFF. The CDR3, as DNA: TGTGCCAGCAGCGTAGCCTACGGGGAGCTGTTTTTT.

There are a few counts of this clone. The V gene is TRBV25-1, the J gene TRBJ1-1; 7 bases are shared with TRBD1. Looked up from germline, CDR1 is MGHDK and CDR2 is SYGVNS. This CDR3 has 13 residues. V lost 7 bases to trimming and J lost 5 bases; unmatched junction nucleotides: 7. CDR3 coding DNA: TGTGCCAGCAACCAACAGGGGTGGACTGAAGCTTTCTTT. Translating it yields CASNQQGWTEAFF.

This clone occurred a few times. V usage is TRBV18 and J usage is TRBJ2-7; the match to TRBD1 covers 7 bases. The junction had 2 bases not matched to a gene; V was cut back by 3 bases and J by 0 bases. CDR1 KGHSH and CDR2 LQKENI come from the germline V gene. There are 14 residues in the CDR3. In DNA, the CDR3 is TGTGCCAGCTCACCCCGGGACAGCTCCTACGAGCAGTACTTC. Its protein is CASSPRDSSYEQYF.

This chain joins TRBV6-5 and TRBJ1-6; D possibly corresponds to TRBD1 (6 bases). Germline lookup yields CDR1 MNHEY and CDR2 SVGAGI. The CDR3 is 14 amino acids. The V end lost 7 bases, the J end lost 5 bases, and 12 bases lay between the germline ends. The chain's CDR3 is CASTSTGDNSPLHF. The CDR3 DNA is TGTGCCAGCACTTCGACAGGCGATAATTCACCCCTCCACTTT.

The gene calls are TRBV27 and TRBJ1-2; 7 bases line up with TRBD1. After removal of 6 bases from V and 6 bases from J, the junction contained 10 bases not matched to a gene. Per germline, CDR1 MNHEY and CDR2 SMNVEV (reference sequence). The CDR3 consists of 14 residues. This CDR3 reads CASSQQGYGDGYTF. DNA of the CDR3: TGTGCCAGCAGCCAACAGGGGTATGGGGATGGCTACACCTTC.

This rearrangement joins TRBV18 to TRBJ2-4; perhaps TRBD2 as D (6 bases). Germline lookup yields CDR1 KGHSH and CDR2 LQKENI. This CDR3 spans 14 amino acids. The V and J ends lost 6 bases and 3 bases respectively, with 12 bases between them. Written as DNA, the CDR3 is TGTGCCAGCTCCCCCCAGGAGGGCAAAAACATTCAGTACTTC. Translation gives CASSPQEGKNIQYF.

CDR3 amino acids: CASRGTSGAYEQYF. The CDR3 coding sequence is TGTGCCAGCAGAGGGACTAGCGGGGCCTACGAGCAGTACTTC. The chain links TRBV6-5 to TRBJ2-7, with TRBD2 matching 13 bases. Germline CDR1 and CDR2: MNHEY and SVGAGI. This CDR3 spans 14 amino acids. The V gene end was trimmed by 6 bases and the J gene end by 2 bases; junction bases not matched to a gene: 1.

This clone has a handful of counts. The genes are TRBV28 and TRBJ2-5; TRBD1 aligns across 10 bases. This CDR3 comprises 15 residues. The J segment lost 4 bases and the V segment lost 5 bases, leaving 7 bases of the junction unmatched. Looked up from germline, CDR1 is MDHEN and CDR2 is SYDVKM. The CDR3 region is CASSPGQGRRETQYF. The CDR3 DNA reads TGTGCCAGCAGTCCGGGACAGGGGAGGAGAGAGACCCAGTACTTC.

The chain employs TRBV28 and TRBJ1-3, with D perhaps matching TRBD1 (5 bases). CDR1 and CDR2 (germline): MDHEN, SYDVKM. There are 14 residues in the CDR3. Trimming removed 5 bases from V and 1 base from J, with 9 bases in between. The CDR3 bases are TGTGCCAGCAGTCCAGGGTTTTCTGGAAACACCATATATTTT. Protein: CASSPGFSGNTIYF.

The chain uses TRBV24-1 and TRBJ2-3; D remains unclear. The CDR3 spans 13 residues. Trimming stripped 2 bases from V and 4 bases from J, with 6 bases between. Germline V gives CDR1 KGHDR, CDR2 SFDVKD. In DNA, the CDR3 is TGTGCCACCAGTGATTATGAGGCAGATACGCAGTATTTT. This translates into CATSDYEADTQYF.

V is TRBV7-3 and J is TRBJ1-1; 7 bases line up with TRBD1. Germline CDR1 SGHTA, CDR2 FQGTGA. V was clipped by 6 bases and J by 1 base; unmatched bases: 5. The CDR3 contains 14 residues. CDR3 bases: TGTGCCAGCAGGGTGACAGGGCGGAACACTGAAGCTTTCTTT. Protein: CASRVTGRNTEAFF.

The rearrangement uses TRBV28 and TRBJ1-1, with D uncertain. Trimming took off 6 bases at V and 3 bases at J, with 8 bases between the two ends. This CDR3 comprises 12 residues. CDR1 and CDR2 (germline): MDHEN, SYDVKM. The CDR3 spells CASSLQDTEAFF. The CDR3 nucleotides are TGTGCCAGCAGCCTGCAGGACACTGAAGCTTTCTTT.

V and J are TRBV7-9 and TRBJ2-1, with 11 bases lining up with TRBD1. This CDR3 has 16 amino acids. Trimming removed 1 base from V and 5 bases from J; junction bases left unmatched: 4. Germline-derived CDR1 and CDR2 are SEHNR and FQNEAQ (reference sequence). In DNA form, the CDR3 reads TGTGCCAGCAGCTTAGAGGGGACAGGGGGTCACAATGAGCAGTTCTTC. Encoded protein: CASSLEGTGGHNEQFF.